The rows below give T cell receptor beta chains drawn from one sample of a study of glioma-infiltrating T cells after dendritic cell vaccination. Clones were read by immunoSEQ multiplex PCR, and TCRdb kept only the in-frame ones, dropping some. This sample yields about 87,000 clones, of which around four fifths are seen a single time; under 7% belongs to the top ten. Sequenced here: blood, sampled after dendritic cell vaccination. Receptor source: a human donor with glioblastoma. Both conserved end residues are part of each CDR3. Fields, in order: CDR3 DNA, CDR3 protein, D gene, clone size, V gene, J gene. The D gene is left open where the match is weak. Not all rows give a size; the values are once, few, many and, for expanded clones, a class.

TGTGCCAGCAGTGGACAGGGGACAGATAATTCACCCCTCCACTTT	CASSGQGTDNSPLHF	TRBD1	-	TRBV2	TRBJ1-6
TGCGCCAGCAGCCAAGATTTGTCCGGAGGACCCCAGCATTTT	CASSQDLSGGPQHF	-	-	TRBV4-3	TRBJ1-5
TGTGCCAGCTCAAAGTCAGCTGAAGCTTTCTTT	CASSKSAEAFF	-	-	TRBV18	TRBJ1-1
TGCAGCGTTGAATCTGGGGAGGGGCCTAACTATGGCTACACCTTC	CSVESGEGPNYGYTF	-	-	TRBV29-1	TRBJ1-2
TGTGCCAGCAGCTTAGTAGACACGTCCTACGAGCAGTACTTC	CASSLVDTSYEQYF	-	-	TRBV13	TRBJ2-7
TGTGCCAGCAGACCACCAGCGCCAAACACTGAAGCTTTCTTT	CASRPPAPNTEAFF	-	once	TRBV6-6	TRBJ1-1
TGTGCTAGTGGACGTAGGACAGGACCGTACGAGCAGTACTTC	CASGRRTGPYEQYF	TRBD1	-	TRBV12-5	TRBJ2-7
TGTGCCAGCAGCGTAACGACAGGGGATAATTCACCCCTCCACTTT	CASSVTTGDNSPLHF	TRBD1	-	TRBV9	TRBJ1-6
TGTGCCAGCAGTGAAGGGCAGGGGGCAGGCACTGAAGCTTTCTTT	CASSEGQGAGTEAFF	TRBD1	-	TRBV6-1	TRBJ1-1
TGTGCCAGCAGCGGGACTAGGAGCAATGAGCAGTTCTTC	CASSGTRSNEQFF	TRBD2	-	TRBV7-7	TRBJ2-1
TGTGCCAGCAGCCAAGGGGGGGGCCGGATTAATGAAAAACTGTTTTTT	CASSQGGGRINEKLFF	-	-	TRBV7-9	TRBJ1-4
TGTGCCAGCTCACCGCGGGACAGGGGAGGGAACGAGCAGTACTTC	CASSPRDRGGNEQYF	TRBD1	-	TRBV18	TRBJ2-7
TGTGCCAGCAGTGCGGCTAGCGGCAACACCGGGGAGCTGTTTTTT	CASSAASGNTGELFF	TRBD2	once	TRBV2	TRBJ2-2
TGTGCCAGTAGTCCCCCGGGACAGGAGATGAACACTGAAGCTTTCTTT	CASSPPGQEMNTEAFF	TRBD1	-	TRBV19	TRBJ1-1
TGTGCCAGTAGTTCCCCAGGTAGCGGTAGCACAGATACGCAGTATTTT	CASSSPGSGSTDTQYF	-	-	TRBV19	TRBJ2-3
TGCGCCAGCAGCACAAACAGGGTGGGGGCCGGGGAGCTGTTTTTT	CASSTNRVGAGELFF	-	-	TRBV5-1	TRBJ2-2
TGCGCCAGCAGCGGACAGCCCCAAGAGACCCAGTACTTC	CASSGQPQETQYF	-	-	TRBV4-1	TRBJ2-5
TGTGCAACAGCCCGGGATTTGAACACTGAAGCTTTCTTT	CATARDLNTEAFF	-	few	TRBV6-5	TRBJ1-1
TGTGCCAGCAGCCGGGGACTAGCGGGGGGGCGAGTGAGCACAGATACGCAGTATTTT	CASSRGLAGGRVSTDTQYF	TRBD2	-	TRBV7-9	TRBJ2-3
TGTGCCAGCAGCGCCGGGACATACAATGAGCAGTTCTTC	CASSAGTYNEQFF	-	once	TRBV7-8	TRBJ2-1
TGCAGCGTTGAAGATCTGCGCTCCGGAAACACCATATATTTT	CSVEDLRSGNTIYF	-	-	TRBV29-1	TRBJ1-3
TGCGCCAGCAGCCAAGCCCGCCGGGACAGTTCCTACGAGCAGTACTTC	CASSQARRDSSYEQYF	TRBD1	-	TRBV5-4	TRBJ2-7
TGTGCCAGTAACGCGGAGAATTCACCCCTCCACTTT	CASNAENSPLHF	-	-	TRBV19	TRBJ1-6
TGCGCCAGCAGCCGGAACCTAGGGGCTAGCGGGGGGAAAACCGGGGAGCTGTTTTTT	CASSRNLGASGGKTGELFF	TRBD2	-	TRBV4-3	TRBJ2-2
TGTGCCAGCCGCCGACAGGGGCTAGGTTCTGGGGCCAACGTCCTGACTTTC	CASRRQGLGSGANVLTF	TRBD1	-	TRBV18	TRBJ2-6
TGCGCCAGCAGCTTGGCCGTCAGGGGAATGAATGAGCAGTTCTTC	CASSLAVRGMNEQFF	-	-	TRBV5-1	TRBJ2-1
TGTGCCAGCTCACTACAAGCCGGACAGGCTGGCTACACCTTC	CASSLQAGQAGYTF	TRBD1	-	TRBV18	TRBJ1-2
TGTGCCATCAGTTTGACAGGGGAGGTGGGAAACACCATATATTTT	CAISLTGEVGNTIYF	TRBD1	-	TRBV10-3	TRBJ1-3
TGTGCCTGGGGCCACCTCGAACGGGAATCTGGCACTGAAGCTTTCTTT	CAWGHLERESGTEAFF	-	-	TRBV30	TRBJ1-1
TGTGCCAGCAGCTTGACCGGGACAGGGGGCAATGAGCAGTTCTTC	CASSLTGTGGNEQFF	TRBD1	-	TRBV7-2	TRBJ2-1
TGCGCCAGCAGCTTGGCGGGGGGCTATGGCTACACCTTC	CASSLAGGYGYTF	-	-	TRBV5-1	TRBJ1-2